This T cell receptor (beta chain) was captured by sequencing in a study of response to subunit inactivated influenza vaccine. Notes on the study in general: The authors offered the suggestion that each seasonal influenza vaccination recruits few new T cells.

This clonotype appeared many times. What it binds is unknown. TCRdb re-analysed the RT-PCR reads in MiXCR, keeping a single row per CDR3 protein. This table holds roughly 700,000 distinct CDR3 sequences, roughly 14% found once. V lost 9 bases and J 0 bases, leaving 14 bases between the germline ends. Germline CDR1 and CDR2: SGHDT and YYEEEE. The CDR3 sequence is 14 residues long. This receptor was identified in a man aged 50 to 59 who received an inactivated influenza vaccine. Here the sequenced sample was PBMCs from blood, taken about 14 days before vaccination. V is TRBV5-6 and J is TRBJ2-3; TRBD2 is a possible D gene (6 bases). The CDR3 spells CATSGLHSTDTQYF. DNA for the CDR3: TGTGCCACCTCGGGACTGCATAGCACAGATACGCAGTATTTT.